A selection of T cell receptor beta chains follows, all from one sample in a study of CD8 T cells in Susac syndrome. One entry per CDR3 protein results from TCRdb running MiXCR on the immunoSEQ multiplex PCR reads. The sample lists roughly 110,000 distinct CDR3 sequences; around nine tenths were seen once. The sample consisted of CD4+ T cells from PBMCs. All receptors derive from a human donor in good health. CDR3s include the opening cysteine and the closing phenylalanine or tryptophan. The D gene is left open where the match is weak. Some rows mark clone size as missing; the rest say once, few, many or name a class of expanded clone.

CDR3nt: TGCGCCAGCAGCTTGGAGGGGGAGGGCTACACCTTC
CDR3aa: CASSLEGEGYTF
abundance: -
j_gene: TRBJ1-2
d_gene: -
v_gene: TRBV5-1

CDR3nt: TGTGCCAGCTCACTAAAAACGGGACGGGCGTACGAGCAGTACTTC
CDR3aa: CASSLKTGRAYEQYF
abundance: -
j_gene: TRBJ2-7
d_gene: -
v_gene: TRBV18

CDR3nt: TGTGCCAGCAGCGCGGACAGGGGGGGGTTTAATGAGCAGTTCTTC
CDR3aa: CASSADRGGFNEQFF
abundance: -
j_gene: TRBJ2-1
d_gene: TRBD1
v_gene: TRBV7-2

CDR3nt: TGTGGAGTCGGTGGAGGAATCTATGGCTACACCTTC
CDR3aa: CGVGGGIYGYTF
abundance: -
j_gene: TRBJ1-2
d_gene: -
v_gene: TRBV6-6

CDR3nt: TGCAGTGCCACTCTATGGACTAGCGGGAGAAGAGGGGAGCTGTTTTTT
CDR3aa: CSATLWTSGRRGELFF
abundance: -
j_gene: TRBJ2-2
d_gene: TRBD2
v_gene: TRBV20-1

CDR3nt: TGTGCCAGCAGCGCCCGGGACAGGGGCGCTGGTAACTATGGCTACACCTTC
CDR3aa: CASSARDRGAGNYGYTF
abundance: -
j_gene: TRBJ1-2
d_gene: TRBD1
v_gene: TRBV7-9

CDR3nt: TGTGCCTGGAGTGTACTTCGGGGCAGACAAGAGACCCAGTACTTC
CDR3aa: CAWSVLRGRQETQYF
abundance: once
j_gene: TRBJ2-5
d_gene: -
v_gene: TRBV30

CDR3nt: TGCAGCGTAACGACGCCCGGTAAAGAGACCCAGTACTTC
CDR3aa: CSVTTPGKETQYF
abundance: -
j_gene: TRBJ2-5
d_gene: -
v_gene: TRBV29-1

CDR3nt: TGTGCCAGCACTGCTCCTGGGGGGAACACTGAAGCTTTCTTT
CDR3aa: CASTAPGGNTEAFF
abundance: -
j_gene: TRBJ1-1
d_gene: -
v_gene: TRBV6-1

CDR3nt: TGTGCCAGCAGCAAAGTACGCAGGACAGACATGAACACTGAAGCTTTCTTT
CDR3aa: CASSKVRRTDMNTEAFF
abundance: -
j_gene: TRBJ1-1
d_gene: -
v_gene: TRBV7-9

CDR3nt: TGCAGTGCTAGAGATAGGGGTGGGAGGAATTCACCCCTCCACTTT
CDR3aa: CSARDRGGRNSPLHF
abundance: once
j_gene: TRBJ1-6
d_gene: -
v_gene: TRBV20-1

CDR3nt: TGCAGCGGTTTTTTAGGGAACACAGATACGCAGTATTTT
CDR3aa: CSGFLGNTDTQYF
abundance: -
j_gene: TRBJ2-3
d_gene: -
v_gene: TRBV29-1

CDR3nt: TGCGCCAGCAGCTTGCTTGGGGCGCCAGATGAAAAACTGTTTTTT
CDR3aa: CASSLLGAPDEKLFF
abundance: -
j_gene: TRBJ1-4
d_gene: -
v_gene: TRBV5-1

CDR3nt: TGTGCCAGCAACCCCCGGGGTAGCGGCACAGATACGCAGTATTTT
CDR3aa: CASNPRGSGTDTQYF
abundance: -
j_gene: TRBJ2-3
d_gene: -
v_gene: TRBV7-2

CDR3nt: TGTGCCAGCAGCTTTGGGGCCAATAGGAGGACTGAAGCTTTCTTT
CDR3aa: CASSFGANRRTEAFF
abundance: -
j_gene: TRBJ1-1
d_gene: -
v_gene: TRBV7-9

CDR3nt: TGTGCCAGCAGCCGCGGGGGACAAAACACCGGGGAGCTGTTTTTT
CDR3aa: CASSRGGQNTGELFF
abundance: -
j_gene: TRBJ2-2
d_gene: -
v_gene: TRBV9

CDR3nt: TGCAGTGCTACCCAGGACAGCGGCTCTCAAGGCAATCAGCCCCAGCATTTT
CDR3aa: CSATQDSGSQGNQPQHF
abundance: -
j_gene: TRBJ1-5
d_gene: -
v_gene: TRBV20-1

CDR3nt: TGCGCCAGCAGCTTGGCGGGACTGGACTCTGGAAACACCATATATTTT
CDR3aa: CASSLAGLDSGNTIYF
abundance: -
j_gene: TRBJ1-3
d_gene: -
v_gene: TRBV5-1

CDR3nt: TGTGCCAGCAGTGGACTAGCGGGAGGGCCCTCCAAAAACATTCAGTACTTC
CDR3aa: CASSGLAGGPSKNIQYF
abundance: -
j_gene: TRBJ2-4
d_gene: TRBD2
v_gene: TRBV2

CDR3nt: TGTGCCAGCAGCGTTGGGGGGGTAGCGGGAGACAACAATGAGCAGTTCTTC
CDR3aa: CASSVGGVAGDNNEQFF
abundance: -
j_gene: TRBJ2-1
d_gene: TRBD2
v_gene: TRBV5-4

CDR3nt: TGTGCCAGTAGTACCCTCGCACTGGACTTCACTGAAGCTTTCTTT
CDR3aa: CASSTLALDFTEAFF
abundance: -
j_gene: TRBJ1-1
d_gene: -
v_gene: TRBV19

CDR3nt: TGCAGTGCTAGGAGGGGAACAGGGACGAATTCACCCCTCCACTTT
CDR3aa: CSARRGTGTNSPLHF
abundance: once
j_gene: TRBJ1-6
d_gene: -
v_gene: TRBV20-1

CDR3nt: TGTGCCAGCAGCCCCGGGGCCCTCTCCTACGAGCAGTACTTC
CDR3aa: CASSPGALSYEQYF
abundance: once
j_gene: TRBJ2-7
d_gene: -
v_gene: TRBV7-9

CDR3nt: TGTGCCAGCAGTTTGCGGGGGACTAGCGGGAGCTCCTACAATGAGCAGTTCTTC
CDR3aa: CASSLRGTSGSSYNEQFF
abundance: -
j_gene: TRBJ2-1
d_gene: TRBD2
v_gene: TRBV6-2/TRBV6-3

CDR3nt: TGTGCCAGTGGGGGCTGGGAGACCCAGTACTTC
CDR3aa: CASGGWETQYF
abundance: -
j_gene: TRBJ2-5
d_gene: -
v_gene: TRBV19

CDR3nt: TGTGCCAGCAGCCTCCAGGGGTATGCCAACGAGCAGTACTTC
CDR3aa: CASSLQGYANEQYF
abundance: -
j_gene: TRBJ2-7
d_gene: -
v_gene: TRBV7-3

CDR3nt: TGCGCCAGCAGCTTCAAGGGCGGAAACACCGGGGAGCTGTTTTTT
CDR3aa: CASSFKGGNTGELFF
abundance: -
j_gene: TRBJ2-2
d_gene: -
v_gene: TRBV4-3

CDR3nt: TGTGCCAGCAGTATTGAACTGAACACTGAAGCTTTCTTT
CDR3aa: CASSIELNTEAFF
abundance: -
j_gene: TRBJ1-1
d_gene: -
v_gene: TRBV28

CDR3nt: TGCAGCGTTGACTTAGGGAACACCGGGGAGCTGTTTTTT
CDR3aa: CSVDLGNTGELFF
abundance: -
j_gene: TRBJ2-2
d_gene: -
v_gene: TRBV29-1

CDR3nt: TGTGCCTGCCGGGACAGATCGAACACCGGGGAGCTGTTTTTT
CDR3aa: CACRDRSNTGELFF
abundance: once
j_gene: TRBJ2-2
d_gene: TRBD1
v_gene: TRBV25-1

CDR3nt: TGTGCCAGCAGCGGAGGAAGGACAGGGGTATCTGGGGAGCTGTTTTTT
CDR3aa: CASSGGRTGVSGELFF
abundance: -
j_gene: TRBJ2-2
d_gene: TRBD1
v_gene: TRBV9

CDR3nt: TGTGCCAGCAGCCCCGGGACTAGCGGAGCATTTATCTACGAGCAGTACTTC
CDR3aa: CASSPGTSGAFIYEQYF
abundance: -
j_gene: TRBJ2-7
d_gene: TRBD2
v_gene: TRBV7-6

CDR3nt: TGTGCCAGCAGCCCCTCCGGAGGAATCAATCAGCCCCAGCATTTT
CDR3aa: CASSPSGGINQPQHF
abundance: -
j_gene: TRBJ1-5
d_gene: -
v_gene: TRBV7-9

CDR3nt: TGTGCCAGCAGCCCACACTCTAGCGGGAGTGAGCAGTACTTC
CDR3aa: CASSPHSSGSEQYF
abundance: -
j_gene: TRBJ2-7
d_gene: TRBD2
v_gene: TRBV7-2

CDR3nt: TGTGCCATCAGGGAGCAAGAGACCCAGTACTTC
CDR3aa: CAIREQETQYF
abundance: -
j_gene: TRBJ2-5
d_gene: -
v_gene: TRBV10-3

CDR3nt: TGTGCCAGCAGTCTCCTCAGCGGGGACATCACAGATACGCAGTATTTT
CDR3aa: CASSLLSGDITDTQYF
abundance: -
j_gene: TRBJ2-3
d_gene: -
v_gene: TRBV5-6

CDR3nt: TGTGCCAGTAGTATTTCGGGGGGCGGCCAGCCCCAGCATTTT
CDR3aa: CASSISGGGQPQHF
abundance: once
j_gene: TRBJ1-5
d_gene: -
v_gene: TRBV19

CDR3nt: TGTGCCAGCAGTTACCTGGGTAGTAGCTCCTACAATGAGCAGTTCTTC
CDR3aa: CASSYLGSSSYNEQFF
abundance: -
j_gene: TRBJ2-1
d_gene: -
v_gene: TRBV6-2/TRBV6-3

CDR3nt: TGCAGTGCTAGAGATACTGTGGCTAGCGGGAGTCTCTATGAGCAGTTCTTC
CDR3aa: CSARDTVASGSLYEQFF
abundance: once
j_gene: TRBJ2-1
d_gene: TRBD2
v_gene: TRBV20-1

CDR3nt: TGTGCCAGCACCTTCAGGACTAGCGGAAAAGAGACCCAGTACTTC
CDR3aa: CASTFRTSGKETQYF
abundance: -
j_gene: TRBJ2-5
d_gene: TRBD2
v_gene: TRBV6-5

CDR3nt: TGCGCCAGCAGCTTGGAGGCCGCTCGGGACACTGAAGCTTTCTTT
CDR3aa: CASSLEAARDTEAFF
abundance: -
j_gene: TRBJ1-1
d_gene: -
v_gene: TRBV5-1

CDR3nt: TGTGCCAGCAGCCTTCAGCTGGGCGAGCAGTACTTC
CDR3aa: CASSLQLGEQYF
abundance: -
j_gene: TRBJ2-7
d_gene: -
v_gene: TRBV7-2

CDR3nt: TGCAGTGCTAGAGACCTGGACAGGAACACCGGGGAGCTGTTTTTT
CDR3aa: CSARDLDRNTGELFF
abundance: -
j_gene: TRBJ2-2
d_gene: -
v_gene: TRBV20-1

CDR3nt: TGCGCCAGCAGCCACCAGGTCGGGGTTGAGCAGTTCTTC
CDR3aa: CASSHQVGVEQFF
abundance: -
j_gene: TRBJ2-1
d_gene: -
v_gene: TRBV5-1

CDR3nt: TGTGCCAGCAGCTCTGAGGTATCCTATGGCTACACCTTC
CDR3aa: CASSSEVSYGYTF
abundance: -
j_gene: TRBJ1-2
d_gene: -
v_gene: TRBV7-2

CDR3nt: TGTGCCAGCAGTTCGGGGGGCGGCCCATACGAGCAGTACTTC
CDR3aa: CASSSGGGPYEQYF
abundance: -
j_gene: TRBJ2-7
d_gene: -
v_gene: TRBV5-4

CDR3nt: TGTGCCAGCAGTTATTGGGACAGGCCCTCCTACGAGCAGTACTTC
CDR3aa: CASSYWDRPSYEQYF
abundance: -
j_gene: TRBJ2-7
d_gene: TRBD1
v_gene: TRBV6-2/TRBV6-3

CDR3nt: TGTGCCAGCACCCCCGAGGTCTATGGCTACACCTTC
CDR3aa: CASTPEVYGYTF
abundance: -
j_gene: TRBJ1-2
d_gene: -
v_gene: TRBV12-3/TRBV12-4